The next 22 T cell receptor beta chains were all read from a single sample in a study of cytomegalovirus exposure and HLA in healthy donors. Use of 60 Vbeta and 13 Jbeta primers characterized the PCR. Clones were read by immunoSEQ multiplex PCR, and TCRdb kept only the in-frame ones, dropping some. The ten most abundant clones cover under 6.5% of a sample with about 200,000 clones. Input material: PBMCs. Receptors originate from a man aged 25 to 40 in good health and CMV-seronegative.

The chain joins TRBV29-1 to TRBJ1-4; D remains ambiguous. The CDR3 sequence is 13 residues long. Trimming cost V 4 bases and J 4 bases, with 10 bases left between them. The germline CDR1 and CDR2 sequences are SQVTM and ANQGSEA. CDR3 loop: CSVGRLHNEKLFF. The CDR3 DNA sequence: TGCAGCGTTGGAAGACTTCATAATGAAAAACTGTTTTTT.

V is TRBV7-9 and J is TRBJ1-5, with TRBD1 matching over 8 bases. The CDR3 has 16 amino acids. The germline CDR1 and CDR2 sequences are SEHNR and FQNEAQ (reference sequence). V trimming: 1 base; J trimming: 6 bases; junction bases outside the gene matches: 8. In DNA, the CDR3 is TGTGCCAGCAGCTTAGAGGGCAGGGGGCGTAGTCAGCCCCAGCATTTT. Its protein product is CASSLEGRGRSQPQHF.

The chain carries TRBV6-5 and TRBJ1-2; D may be TRBD1 (5 bases). Trimming pared 5 bases from V and 6 bases from J, leaving 16 bases between. Per the germline V gene, CDR1 is MNHEY and CDR2 is SVGAGI. The CDR3 extends over 14 amino acids. CDR3 sequence: CASSEREVGDGYTF. The CDR3 DNA reads as TGTGCCAGCAGTGAGAGAGAAGTAGGGGATGGCTACACCTTC.

The rearrangement links TRBV19 to TRBJ1-5; D is unresolved. V was cut by 4 bases and J by 0 bases, with 10 bases left in between. The CDR3 has 15 residues. From germline, CDR1 is LNHDA and CDR2 SQIVND (reference sequence). CDR3 DNA: TGTGCCAGTAGTAACTCCGGGTTTAGCAATCAGCCCCAGCATTTT. This sequence encodes CASSNSGFSNQPQHF.

This sequence joins TRBV4-3 and TRBJ1-2, with no clear D. The germline V gene encodes CDR1 LGHNA and CDR2 YSLEER. The CDR3 is 11 residues long. Trimming removed 3 bases at V and 9 bases at J, with 8 bases between. The CDR3 spells CASSHDTRYTF. The CDR3 nucleotides read TGCGCCAGCAGCCACGACACCCGCTACACCTTC.

CDR3 DNA: TGCGCCAGCAGTGTTAAGAACCCCCGACGGGGGGTGAACACTGAAGCTTTCTTT. Amino acids: CASSVKNPRRGVNTEAFF. The rearrangement links TRBV10-2 to TRBJ1-1; D possibly corresponds to TRBD1 (5 bases). Trimming took 4 bases from V and 0 from J, leaving 21 bases between them. The CDR3 contains 18 residues. The germline V gene has CDR1 WSHSY and CDR2 SAAADI.

The J gene is TRBJ2-7, the V gene TRBV27; the match to TRBD1 covers 8 bases. Germline-derived CDR1 and CDR2 are MNHEY and SMNVEV (reference sequence). Trimming cost V 2 bases and J 5 bases; bases outside gene matches: 5. This CDR3 region has 14 residues. The CDR3 nucleotides are TGTGCCAGCAGTTTAGGGCAGGGGGCGAACGAGCAGTACTTC. Its translation is CASSLGQGANEQYF.

The chain has TRBV5-5 and TRBJ1-3; 11 bases are a match to TRBD1. Germline values: CDR1 SGHKS, CDR2 YYEKEE (reference sequence). J was trimmed by 6 bases and V by 5 bases; bases with no gene match: 7. CDR3 length equals 15 residues. The CDR3 coding sequence is TGTGCCAGCAGAGGGCCGGGACAGGGGGTAAACACCATATATTTT. Amino acid sequence: CASRGPGQGVNTIYF.

The chain combines TRBV7-2 with TRBJ2-7, with TRBD1 identical over 7 bases. The CDR3 has 15 residues. Unmatched junction bases numbered 10, after V lost 5 bases and J lost 3 bases. The V gene's germline CDR1 is SGHTA and CDR2 FQGNSA. The CDR3: CASSALGTASYEQYF. The CDR3 DNA reads as TGTGCCAGCAGCGCGCTGGGGACAGCCAGCTACGAGCAGTACTTC. Full variable domain (outside the CDR3, taken from reference TRBV7-2 and TRBJ2-7): GAGVSQSPSNKVTEKGKDVELRCDPISGHTALYWYRQSLGQGLEFLIYFQGNSAPDKSGLPSDRFSAERTGGSVSTLTIQRTQQEDSAVYLCASSALGTASYEQYFGPGTRLTVT.

The chain carries TRBV11-2 and TRBJ1-2; D gene uncertain. The CDR3 extends over 15 amino acids. CDR1 is SGHAT, CDR2 FQNNGV, per germline. Trimming removed 6 bases from V and 2 bases from J, with 16 bases in between. The CDR3 DNA is TGTGCCAGCAGGCTAGATAACCCTCTCAACTATGGCTACACCTTC. Amino acid sequence: CASRLDNPLNYGYTF.

The chain combines TRBV28 with TRBJ2-3; the D is unclear. This CDR3 is built from 14 residues. Germline CDR1 and CDR2: MDHEN and SYDVKM. Trimming left V 4 bases short and J 0 bases short, with 8 bases between. CDR3 nucleotide sequence: TGTGCCAGCAGTTCCGAAACTAGCACAGATACGCAGTATTTT. Protein product: CASSSETSTDTQYF.

The chain joins TRBV19 to TRBJ2-6, with 8 bases that match TRBD1. V shed 4 bases and J 4 bases; nucleotides not matched to a gene: 6. The germline gives CDR1 LNHDA, CDR2 SQIVND (reference sequence). The CDR3 totals 16 residues. CDR3 in amino acids: CASSRQGALGANVLTF. Written as DNA, the CDR3 is TGTGCCAGTAGTAGGCAGGGGGCTTTGGGGGCCAACGTCCTGACTTTC. The full variable domain, in which reference TRBV19 and TRBJ2-6 provide the parts outside the CDR3, is DGGITQSPKYLFRKEGQNVTLSCEQNLNHDAMYWYRQDPGQGLRLIYYSQIVNDFQKGDIAEGYSVSREKKESFPLTVTSAQKNPTAFYLCASSRQGALGANVLTFGAGSRLTVL.

The chain couples TRBV27 to TRBJ1-2; the D is unclear. Trimming left V 7 bases short and J 4 bases short, with 13 bases between. The germline V gene has CDR1 MNHEY and CDR2 SMNVEV (reference sequence). The CDR3 spans 13 residues. CDR3 amino acids: CASTTAGVYGYTF. The DNA of the CDR3 is TGTGCCAGCACCACGGCGGGAGTCTATGGCTACACCTTC.

V and J are TRBV7-9 and TRBJ1-5; 9 nucleotides line up with TRBD1. With V trimmed by 4 bases and J by 3 bases, 7 bases remained unmatched. The CDR3 is made up of 16 amino acids. Germline V gives CDR1 SEHNR, CDR2 FQNEAQ (reference sequence). This chain's CDR3 is CASSSGQGLFNQPQHF. The CDR3 nucleotides read TGTGCCAGCAGCTCGGGACAGGGTCTTTTCAATCAGCCCCAGCATTTT.

The chain links TRBV5-6 to TRBJ2-1, with D possibly TRBD1 on 5 matching bases. CDR3 length equals 15 residues. Per the germline V gene, CDR1 is SGHDT and CDR2 is YYEEEE. The V end lost 2 bases, the J end lost 8 bases, and 17 bases lay between the germline ends. CDR3 in amino acids: CASSLRAVPGYEQFF. The CDR3 DNA reads TGTGCCAGCAGCTTACGGGCGGTCCCAGGGTATGAGCAGTTCTTC.

The rearrangement uses TRBV5-1 and TRBJ2-3; D call uncertain. Germline V CDR1 and CDR2: SGHRS, YFSETQ. The CDR3 contains 15 residues. V dropped 6 bases and J dropped 0 bases, with 14 bases sitting between them. The CDR3 DNA reads TGCGCCAGCACTTCAAGCGTAACTAGCACAGATACGCAGTATTTT. As protein: CASTSSVTSTDTQYF.

V gene TRBV7-2 combines with J gene TRBJ2-7, with D possibly TRBD2 on 5 matching bases. V lost 6 bases and J lost 2, with 14 bases in between. Per germline, CDR1 SGHTA and CDR2 FQGNSA. This CDR3 is built from 14 residues. The CDR3 is CASSLLEDPYEQYF. The CDR3 DNA reads TGTGCCAGCAGTCTTCTGGAGGACCCCTACGAGCAGTACTTC.

The chain combines TRBV9 with TRBJ1-3; 11 bases align to TRBD1. J gave up 0 bases and V 3 bases, and 5 bases lay outside the gene matches. The germline V gene has CDR1 SGDLS and CDR2 YYNGEE. The CDR3 length is 17 residues. The CDR3 DNA reads TGTGCCAGCAGCGCGTCCGGGACAGGGGGCTCTGGAAACACCATATATTTT. Translating gives CASSASGTGGSGNTIYF.

The chain has TRBV6-1 and TRBJ2-7; D may be TRBD1 (5 bases). CDR3 length: 13 residues. CDR1 MNHNS and CDR2 SASEGT come from the germline V gene. Trimming removed 3 bases from V and 5 bases from J, with 11 bases in between. For the CDR3, the DNA is TGTGCCAGCAGTGAGACAGTCATCCACGAGCAGTACTTC. This encodes CASSETVIHEQYF.

The rearrangement joins TRBV2 to TRBJ2-2; D might be TRBD2 (6 bases). The CDR3 is 16 residues long. Germline V gene data show CDR1 as SNHLY and CDR2 as FYNNEI. The ends were cut back, 8 bases at V and 3 bases at J, with 19 bases in the middle. The CDR3 nucleotides read TGTGCCAGCTCCGGAGGGGTCCTTAGGGACACCGGGGAGCTGTTTTTT. Translated, it gives CASSGGVLRDTGELFF.

The chain combines TRBV29-1 with TRBJ2-7; 11 bases agree with TRBD1. The CDR3 sequence is 14 residues long. Losses at the gene ends were 1 base for V and 2 bases for J; bases not matched to a gene: 1. In germline, CDR1 is SQVTM, CDR2 ANQGSEA. Written as DNA, the CDR3 is TGCAGCGTTGAAGGGGGACAGGGGGCCTACGAGCAGTACTTC. It specifies CSVEGGQGAYEQYF.

This rearrangement joins TRBV5-1 to TRBJ2-7; possibly TRBD2 for D (6 bases). The CDR3 sequence is 13 residues long. Germline loops: CDR1 SGHRS, CDR2 YFSETQ. Trimming took off 4 bases at V and 4 bases at J, with 12 bases between the two ends. CDR3 sequence (DNA): TGCGCCAGCAGCCCCCAGGCGGGATACGAGCAGTACTTC. Residues: CASSPQAGYEQYF.